This T cell receptor beta chain was sequenced during a study of blood T cell repertoires in COVID-19. The wider study: Acute and convalescent COVID-19 specimens originated in the United States, Italy and Spain. The cDNA or gDNA used as material had been derived from T cells, B-cell-depleted T cells, or PBMCs.

How the authors handled the data: Estimation of nucleated cell counts was performed using reference gene primer amplification. The data were produced by immunoSEQ multiplex PCR, yet TCRdb's version contains in-frame clones alone and is incomplete. The DNA was the basis for D and trimming; V, J and clone size are from that table. Of roughly 190,000 clones in the sample, about 88% were seen once. Source material: peripheral blood. The sequence derives from a woman between 35 and 50 years old who had recovered from COVID-19.

This CDR3 is CASSQDRSLAGAGELFF. Here the CDR3 DNA reads TGTGCCAGCAGCCAAGATCGTTCCCTAGCGGGTGCCGGGGAGCTGTTTTTT. The rearrangement uses TRBV3-1 (or the pseudogene TRBV3-2) and TRBJ2-2; 8 bases agree with TRBD2. Germline V gene data show CDR1 as LGHDT and CDR2 as YNNKEL (reference sequence). V lost 0 bases to trimming and J lost 6 bases; unmatched junction nucleotides: 9. This CDR3 spans 17 amino acids.